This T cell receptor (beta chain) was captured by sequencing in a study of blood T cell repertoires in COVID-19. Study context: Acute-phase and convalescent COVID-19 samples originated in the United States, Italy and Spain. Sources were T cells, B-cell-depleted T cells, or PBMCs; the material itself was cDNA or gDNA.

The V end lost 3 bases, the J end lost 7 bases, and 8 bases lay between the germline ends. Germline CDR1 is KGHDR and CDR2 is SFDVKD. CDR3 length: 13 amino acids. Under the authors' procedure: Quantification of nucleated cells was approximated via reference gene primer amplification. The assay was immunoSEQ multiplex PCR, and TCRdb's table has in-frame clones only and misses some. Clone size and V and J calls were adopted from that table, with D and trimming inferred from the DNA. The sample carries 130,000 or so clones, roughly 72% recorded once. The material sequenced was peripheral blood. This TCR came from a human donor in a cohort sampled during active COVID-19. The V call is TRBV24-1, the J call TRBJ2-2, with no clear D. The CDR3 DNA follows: TGTGCCACCAGTGATCTGTCGGGCGGGGAGCTGTTTTTT. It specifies CATSDLSGGELFF.